The 16 T cell receptor beta chains below come from one sample, sequenced in a study of Graves' ophthalmopathy and Graves' hyperthyroidism. The sequenced template was RNA, covering the TCR beta CDR3 region. RT-PCR was first run with HTBI primers, then multiplex PCR in a second round. One entry per CDR3 protein results from TCRdb running MiXCR on the multiplex PCR reads. The sample comprises more than 1,000,000 distinct CDR3 sequences, 36% of which are singletons, and 8.5% to 14% rests with the top ten. Sequencing was carried out using peripheral blood or thyroid tissue (not recorded which). These receptors came from an adult man with Graves' hyperthyroidism.

This clonotype was picked up many times. The chain couples TRBV20-1 to TRBJ2-5; the match to TRBD2 covers 10 bases. Germline V gene data show CDR1 as DFQATT and CDR2 as SNEGSKA (reference sequence). V lost 6 bases to trimming and J lost 4 bases; unmatched junction nucleotides: 11. This CDR3 region has 15 residues. The chain's CDR3 is CSARPGLARSETQYF. In DNA, the CDR3 is TGCAGTGCACGACCGGGACTAGCGCGTTCAGAGACCCAGTACTTC.

The chain couples TRBV5-1 to TRBJ1-6; 12 positions agree with TRBD1. V dropped 4 bases and J dropped 8; count of bases not matched to a gene: 7. This CDR3 contains 16 residues. Germline V CDR1 and CDR2: SGHRS, YFSETQ. CDR3: CASSLLGQGADSPLHF. The CDR3 coding sequence is TGCGCCAGCAGCCTACTGGGACAGGGGGCGGATTCACCCCTCCACTTT.

The V call is TRBV2, the J call TRBJ1-4, with D possibly matching TRBD1 (6 bases). V was clipped by 7 bases and J by 4 bases, with 10 bases between them. The germline V gene has CDR1 SNHLY and CDR2 FYNNEI. CDR3 length: 13 residues. As DNA, the CDR3 is TGTGCCAGCACCAGGGGTATTAATGAAAAACTGTTTTTT. It specifies CASTRGINEKLFF. Based on the CDR3 plus reference TRBV2 and TRBJ1-4, the full variable domain is EPEVTQTPSHQVTQMGQEVILRCVPISNHLYFYWYRQILGQKVEFLVSFYNNEISEKSEIFDDQFSVERPDGSNFTLKIRSTKLEDSAMYFCASTRGINEKLFFGSGTQLSVL.

V and J are TRBV11-2 and TRBJ2-6, with D perhaps matching TRBD1 (6 bases). The germline CDR1 and CDR2 sequences are SGHAT and FQNNGV. Trimming took off 3 bases at V and 0 bases at J, with 18 bases between the two ends. The CDR3 consists of 19 residues. CDR3 sequence: CASSFRGSQAYSGANVLTF. Written as DNA, the CDR3 is TGTGCCAGCAGCTTCAGGGGAAGCCAGGCCTACTCTGGGGCCAACGTCCTGACTTTC.

This clonotype was detected ten times or more. The chain joins TRBV12-3 or TRBV12-4 to TRBJ1-5; unclear D gene. This CDR3 comprises 14 residues. Between the trimmed V and J ends, which lost 5 bases and 7 bases, there was a span of 15 bases. CDR3 amino acids: CASSTDVNGQPQHF. The CDR3 nucleotides are TGTGCCAGCAGTACGGACGTGAACGGACAGCCCCAGCATTTT.

This clonotype showed up many times. The V and J genes are TRBV15 and TRBJ2-2; D unclear. Germline CDR1 LNHNV, CDR2 YYDKDF (reference sequence). The CDR3 is 16 amino acids. Trimming took 4 bases from V and 0 from J, leaving 12 bases between them. The CDR3 DNA sequence: TGTGCCACCAGCAAAGGCCTTACCGCGAACACCGGGGAGCTGTTTTTT. Encoded protein: CATSKGLTANTGELFF.

V gene TRBV10-3 combines with J gene TRBJ1-2, with 9 bases aligning to TRBD1. The CDR3 has 13 residues. The trim removed 5 bases at V and 10 bases at J, leaving 8 bases unmatched. CDR1 is ENHRY, CDR2 SYGVKD, per germline. The CDR3: CAISSGTGWDYTF. The CDR3, as DNA: TGTGCCATCAGTTCCGGGACAGGGTGGGACTACACCTTC.

The chain is built from TRBV20-1 and TRBJ1-4, with D hard to call. Germline CDR1 DFQATT, CDR2 SNEGSKA (reference sequence). This CDR3 has 13 residues. Trimming pared 5 bases from V and 6 bases from J, leaving 13 bases between. The CDR3 loop is CSAADGDYEKLFF. In DNA, the CDR3 is TGCAGTGCTGCGGACGGAGATTATGAAAAACTGTTTTTT.

Turning to this clonotype: Its ends do not fully match the called genes, so a read error is possible. This chain links TRBV10-3 with TRBJ2-7, with 10 bases lining up with TRBD2. Germline assignment: CDR1 ENHRY and CDR2 SYGVKD. The CDR3 has 16 residues. The CDR3 sequence: CASSFGTSEISYEQYF. The CDR3 nucleotides are TGTGCCAGCAGTTTCGGGACTAGCGAGATCTCCTACGAGCAGTACTTC.

The chain has TRBV5-1 and TRBJ1-1; tentative D call: TRBD1 (6 bases). This CDR3 comprises 13 residues. Trimming shortened V by 4 bases and J by 7 bases, and 14 bases separated the two germline ends. CDR1 and CDR2 from the germline V gene are SGHRS and YFSETQ. The DNA for the CDR3 is TGCGCCAGCAGCATGGACAGTTCGGGTGAAGCTTTCTTT. Protein: CASSMDSSGEAFF.

Regarding this clonotype: Because it lacks the conserved phenylalanine or tryptophan at the end, this CDR3 is likely a read error. Because the CDR3's place on the DNA is in doubt, the DNA is left out and the CDR3 is given as listed by TCRdb. The rearrangement links TRBV6-5 to TRBJ1-4; the D call TRBD1 from the table was never checked on the DNA. CDR1 MNHEY and CDR2 SVGAGI come from the germline V gene. The CDR3 contains 9 residues when both ends are counted. CDR3 region: CASRFDRGG.

The genes are TRBV10-3 and TRBJ1-3; D perhaps matches TRBD1 (6 bases). Germline-derived CDR1 and CDR2 are ENHRY and SYGVKD. CDR3 size: 14 residues. Trimming took off 5 bases at V and 7 bases at J, with 15 bases between the two ends. The CDR3 loop reads CAISHAGTPNTIYF. CDR3 nucleotides: TGTGCCATCAGTCATGCCGGGACACCTAACACCATATATTTT.

This clonotype has just one count. Being one base from a much bigger clone, this may be a read error. The chain combines TRBV6-5 with TRBJ1-1; D call uncertain. Germline CDR1 MNHEY, CDR2 SVGAGI. V lost 6 bases and J lost 9, with 20 bases in between. The CDR3 spans 14 residues. The CDR3 reads CASSLAVTPIKAFF. The CDR3 DNA is TGTGCCAGCAGCCTGGCTGTAACTCCAATAAAAGCTTTCTTT.

This chain joins TRBV18 and TRBJ1-5; D unresolved. The V and J ends lost 3 bases and 2 bases respectively, with 14 bases between them. Germline lookup yields CDR1 KGHSH and CDR2 LQKENI. The CDR3 totals 16 residues. The CDR3 region is CASSPRTATGNQPQHF. DNA for the CDR3: TGTGCCAGCTCACCCAGGACTGCAACAGGCAATCAGCCCCAGCATTTT.

This sequence joins TRBV11-2 and TRBJ2-7, with 10 positions matching TRBD2. This CDR3 has 17 amino acids. V shed 4 bases and J 6 bases; nucleotides not matched to a gene: 15. Germline values: CDR1 SGHAT, CDR2 FQNNGV. This CDR3 reads CASSSQTSTGTSAEQYF. DNA of the CDR3: TGTGCCAGCAGCTCCCAAACCTCTACCGGGACTAGCGCCGAGCAGTACTTC. Full variable domain (outside the CDR3, taken from reference TRBV11-2 and TRBJ2-7): EAGVAQSPRYKIIEKRQSVAFWCNPISGHATLYWYQQILGQGPKLLIQFQNNGVVDDSQLPKDRFSAERLKGVDSTLKIQPAKLEDSAVYLCASSSQTSTGTSAEQYFGPGTRLTVT.

This clonotype was detected ten times or more. This chain joins TRBV10-3 and TRBJ2-7; maybe TRBD1 (5 bases). CDR1 is ENHRY and CDR2 is SYGVKD in the germline V gene. The CDR3 length is 14 residues. The V gene lost 5 bases and the J gene lost 5 bases, with 16 bases spanning the gap. The CDR3 spells CAISSLDSFHEQYF. CDR3 DNA sequence: TGTGCCATCAGTTCCCTCGACAGTTTCCACGAGCAGTACTTC.